This T cell receptor (beta chain) is drawn from a study of shared clonotypes between healthy human individuals. Germline V gene lookup returns CDR1 MDHEN and CDR2 SYDVKM. The V and J ends lost 6 bases and 6 bases, in that order; junction bases with no gene match: 10. This CDR3 region has 15 residues. Sequenced by immunoSEQ multiplex PCR; TCRdb stores in-frame clones only, minus some. The sample contains about 2.4 million clones, approximately 94% of which appear only once. V gene TRBV28 combines with J gene TRBJ2-1, with 8 bases that match TRBD2. The receptor was isolated from a man between 18 and 35 years old in good health. Some clones in this sample may be carry-over from other donors' samples. Sequenced input: naive CD4+ T cells from PBMCs. Subset in this sample: CD45RA+ positively selected. In DNA, the CDR3 is TGTGCCAGCAGCCTGGCCAGCGGGAGCACCAATGAGCAGTTCTTC. It codes for CASSLASGSTNEQFF.